These 13 T cell receptor beta chains originate from one sample sequenced in a study of blood T cells in healthy people across ages. A sample-barcoded 5' primer and a J-beta primer mix were used in a second PCR of about 7 to 12 cycles. TCRdb re-called the 5' RACE reads with MiXCR, one entry per CDR3 protein. The sample has more than 650,000 distinct CDR3 sequences, roughly 50% seen once; the top ten hold approximately 40%. Sequenced sample: blood. These receptors were obtained from a man aged 80 or over in good health.

This chain joins TRBV29-1 and TRBJ1-5, with D tentatively TRBD1 (6 bases). V lost 4 bases and J lost 1, with 17 bases in between. The CDR3 contains 16 residues. In germline, CDR1 is SQVTM, CDR2 ANQGSEA. The DNA for the CDR3 is TGCAGCGTTGCCCTCTCCACTGACAGGAGCAATCAGCCCCAGCATTTT. The encoded protein is CSVALSTDRSNQPQHF.

V gene TRBV5-1 combines with J gene TRBJ1-6; 7 bases align to TRBD1. V dropped 8 bases and J dropped 6; count of bases not matched to a gene: 8. The germline V gene has CDR1 SGHRS and CDR2 YFSETQ. The CDR3 has 14 amino acids. For the CDR3, the DNA is TGCGCCAGTGCTCGGGACAGAGTTAATTCACCCCTCCACTTT. This gives the protein CASARDRVNSPLHF.

Regarding this clonotype: A much larger clone lies one base from this, so it may be a read error. V is TRBV20-1 and J is TRBJ2-7; 10 bases match TRBD2. CDR1 is DFQATT, CDR2 SNEGSKA, per germline (reference sequence). The CDR3 contains 16 residues. V was clipped by 6 bases and J by 7 bases; unmatched bases: 18. The CDR3 DNA reads as TGCAGTGCCATAAACAGCGGGAGGGCCCTCTTGAATGAGCAGTACTTC. As protein: CSAINSGRALLNEQYF.

This clonotype was counted between two and nine times. V usage is TRBV20-1 and J usage is TRBJ2-1; either TRBD1 or TRBD2 may fit D (5 bases each). Germline V gene data show CDR1 as DFQATT and CDR2 as SNEGSKA (reference sequence). The V end was cut by 0 bases, the J end by 9 bases, with 12 bases between. This CDR3 is built from 13 residues. The CDR3 protein is CSAREGPGSEQFF. In nucleotides, the CDR3 is TGCAGTGCTAGAGAGGGGCCGGGGAGTGAGCAGTTCTTC.

The chain combines TRBV7-9 with TRBJ2-7; D remains unclear. V gave up 5 bases and J gave up 2 bases, with 16 bases separating them. The CDR3 is 15 residues long. Germline V gene lookup returns CDR1 SEHNR and CDR2 FQNEAQ (reference sequence). DNA for the CDR3: TGTGCCAGCAGCCCTCTGGACGGAGCCCCCTACGAGCAGTACTTC. This sequence encodes CASSPLDGAPYEQYF. Supplemented by reference TRBV7-9 and TRBJ2-7, the full variable domain reads DTGVSQNPRHKITKRGQNVTFRCDPISEHNRLYWYRQTLGQGPEFLTYFQNEAQLEKSRLLSDRFSAERPKGSFSTLEIQRTEQGDSAMYLCASSPLDGAPYEQYFGPGTRLTVT.

The chain is built from TRBV20-1 and TRBJ1-5; 9 nucleotides line up with TRBD1. The CDR3 sequence is 13 residues long. V lost 5 bases, J lost 6 bases, and 5 bases stayed unmatched. Germline CDR1 and CDR2: DFQATT and SNEGSKA (reference sequence). CDR3 bases: TGCAGTGCTCGGGGACAGGGCCCTCAGCCCCAGCATTTT. Protein: CSARGQGPQPQHF.

The rearrangement links TRBV20-1 to TRBJ2-7; TRBD2 aligns across 11 bases. From germline, CDR1 is DFQATT and CDR2 SNEGSKA (reference sequence). J gave up 2 bases and V 6 bases, and 12 bases lay outside the gene matches. The CDR3 totals 16 residues. Here the CDR3 reads CSANYGLAGLPYEQYF. The DNA for the CDR3 is TGCAGTGCCAACTACGGACTAGCGGGTCTCCCCTACGAGCAGTACTTC.

This clonotype was counted a single time. V is TRBV3-1 and J is TRBJ2-1; D may be TRBD1 or TRBD2 (6 bases each). The CDR3 has 13 residues. Germline V gene sequence: CDR1 LGHDT, CDR2 YNNKEL (reference sequence). V lost 4 bases, J lost 8 bases, and 12 bases lay in between. The CDR3 protein is CASSRSGADEQFF. In DNA form, the CDR3 reads TGTGCCAGCAGCCGATCGGGGGCGGATGAGCAGTTCTTC.

The chain uses TRBV21-1 and TRBJ2-4; TRBD1 reflects the table's D call only, with no check against the DNA. TRBV21-1 represents a pseudogene. This CDR3 region has 17 residues. The CDR3 protein is CASGDRGGVVAKNIQYF. CDR3 DNA: TGTGCCAGCGGGGACAGGGGGGGGGTGGTGGCCAAAAACATTCAGTACTTC.

Here the CDR3 reads CSATTGVYNYGYTF. The CDR3 nucleotides are TGCAGTGCTACGACAGGGGTCTATAACTATGGCTACACCTTC. The chain links TRBV20-1 to TRBJ1-2, with TRBD1 matching over 8 bases. CDR3 size: 14 residues. Germline V gives CDR1 DFQATT, CDR2 SNEGSKA (reference sequence). V lost 4 bases and J lost 1; bases outside the gene matches: 5.

This clonotype has more than one count but fewer than ten. The V call is TRBV6-2 or TRBV6-3, the J call TRBJ2-5; D not resolved. Germline loops: CDR1 MNHEY, CDR2 SVGEGT. Trimming left V 2 bases short and J 2 bases short, with 12 bases between. This CDR3 is built from 15 residues. The DNA for the CDR3 is TGTGCCAGCAGTTACGACACGGACCGTCAAGAGACCCAGTACTTC. Translation gives CASSYDTDRQETQYF.

This chain connects TRBV2 to TRBJ2-3; D remains unclear. The CDR3 has 17 amino acids. With 6 bases removed from V and 0 bases from J, the gap between germline ends came to 19 bases. The germline CDR1 and CDR2 sequences are SNHLY and FYNNEI. In DNA, the CDR3 is TGTGCCAGCAGGTCTCAACTTATGGGCAGGAGCACAGATACGCAGTATTTT. Protein: CASRSQLMGRSTDTQYF.

This clonotype appeared a few times. The chain links TRBV29-1 to TRBJ2-3; D ambiguous. The CDR3 sequence is 11 residues long. Germline CDR1 and CDR2: SQVTM and ANQGSEA. With 4 bases removed from V and 5 bases from J, the gap between germline ends came to 7 bases. In nucleotides, the CDR3 is TGCAGCGTTGGATGGCGAGATACGCAGTATTTT. Its protein product is CSVGWRDTQYF.